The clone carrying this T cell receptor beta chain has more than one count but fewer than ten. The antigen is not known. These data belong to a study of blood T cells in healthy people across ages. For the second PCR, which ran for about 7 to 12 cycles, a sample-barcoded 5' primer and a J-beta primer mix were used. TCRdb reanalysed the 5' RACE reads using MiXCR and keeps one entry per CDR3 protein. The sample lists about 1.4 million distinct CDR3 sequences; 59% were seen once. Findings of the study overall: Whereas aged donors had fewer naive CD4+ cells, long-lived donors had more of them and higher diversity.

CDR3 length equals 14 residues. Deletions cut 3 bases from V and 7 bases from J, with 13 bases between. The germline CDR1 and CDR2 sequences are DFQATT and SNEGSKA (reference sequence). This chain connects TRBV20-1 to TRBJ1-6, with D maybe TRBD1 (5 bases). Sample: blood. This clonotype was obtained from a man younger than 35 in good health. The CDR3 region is CSARDGRENSPLHF. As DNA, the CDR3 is TGCAGTGCTAGGGACGGCAGGGAGAATTCACCCCTCCACTTT.